This T cell receptor beta chain is from a study of regulatory T cells in long-lasting Graves disease. Researchers made TCR beta libraries by using iRepertoire HTBI primers and running Arm-PCR on CDR3 regions. TCRdb recomputed calls from the multiplex PCR reads with MiXCR, one row per CDR3 protein. The profile shows about 470,000 distinct CDR3 sequences, more than 12% of them singletons. In the case of this clonotype: The likely explanation is a read error, given a far larger clone one base away.

The CDR3 is 13 amino acids. V lost 0 bases and J lost 11, with 16 bases in between. CDR1 and CDR2 from the germline V gene are DFQATT and SNEGSKA (reference sequence). Stated time point: newly diagnosed GD, antithyroid drugs for less than 3 months. Researchers made the TCR library from RNA that was extracted from PBMCs. The sample was also linked to a second study, of T cells in Graves' hyperthyroidism and ophthalmopathy.

The receptor's source is a woman in her twenties or thirties with Graves disease. This specimen was peripheral blood mononuclear cells (PBMCs), taken at new diagnosis, from a patient treated with antithyroid drugs. This sequence joins TRBV20-1 and TRBJ2-5, with D possibly matching TRBD2 (5 bases). The CDR3 DNA follows: TGCAGTGCTAGAGATATGGCTAGCAATGAGCAGTACTTC. Amino acids: CSARDMASNEQYF.